This TCR beta chain was documented in a study of human T cells and chemical hapten exposure. Study-wide background: Variability of per-sample TCR yields stemmed mainly from small differences in pooled library volume.

This clonotype was picked up many times. Its antigen is undetermined. The study's findings and limits: Sensitizing with DPC caused no change in TCRs above 1 in 1000 frequency.

Sequencing started from total RNA isolated from unfractionated whole blood. It was the library that attached unique molecular identifiers to individual cDNA molecules. Authors' processing steps: Sample TCR counts, which ranged from about 23,224 to 700,000, had a median of approximately 96,000. TCRdb reprocessed the reads with MiXCR, giving one entry per CDR3 protein. The V and J calls follow TCRdb's processing rather than the paper's. The sample contains fewer than 150,000 distinct CDR3 sequences, over 7% of which appear only once. The CDR3 length is 14 residues. The junction had 1 base not matched to a gene; V was cut back by 0 bases and J by 4 bases. The germline V gene has CDR1 SEHNR and CDR2 FQNEAQ (reference sequence).

This TCR came from a human donor in good health. Some clones in this sample may be carry-over from other donors' samples. This chain links TRBV7-9 with TRBJ1-2, with 8 nucleotides matching TRBD1. Sample: whole blood. The CDR3 spells CASSLATGAYGYTF. The CDR3 DNA reads as TGTGCCAGCAGCTTAGCGACAGGGGCCTATGGCTACACCTTC. Full variable domain (missing parts from reference TRBV7-9 and TRBJ1-2): DTGVSQNPRHKITKRGQNVTFRCDPISEHNRLYWYRQTLGQGPEFLTYFQNEAQLEKSRLLSDRFSAERPKGSFSTLEIQRTEQGDSAMYLCASSLATGAYGYTFGSGTRLTVV.